This TCR beta chain was obtained from a study of T cell responses to AZD1222 COVID-19 vaccine. To note about this clone: Its antigen is currently unknown.

The ends were cut back, 5 bases at V and 5 bases at J, with 13 bases in the middle. This CDR3 comprises 13 residues. Overall study results and limits: Donor demographics were predominantly white British with a female majority; clonal diversity may be underestimated. Across spike, vaccine-associated CD4 TCRs were found, dominant at 160-218 and 743-854. Only 6 or 7 people who got AZD1222 tested seropositive at baseline. Spike-specific TCR breadth and depth went up after people got two AZD1222 doses.

Sequenced by immunoSEQ multiplex PCR; TCRdb stores in-frame clones only, minus some. The data show some 150,000 clones, roughly 90% seen once. The sequence was collected from an adult who received the AZD1222 COVID-19 vaccine. Source: peripheral blood, taken 28 days after the second AZD1222 dose. The V gene is TRBV12-3 or TRBV12-4, the J gene TRBJ2-7; the D gene is possibly TRBD2 (6 bases). The CDR3 sequence: CASSLEGWNEQYF. For the CDR3, the DNA is TGTGCCAGCAGTCTGGAGGGTTGGAACGAGCAGTACTTC.